One and the same sample provided the 21 T cell receptor beta chains below, sequenced in a study of OX40 agonist ivuxolimab in advanced cancers. Profiling relied on immunoSEQ multiplex PCR, and the TCRdb table lists in-frame clones only, not all of them. This table has tens of thousands of clones, more than 75% appearing once. Source: CD4+ or CD8+ T cells sorted from blood, taken in a trial of the OX40 agonist ivuxolimab. The receptor set was obtained from an adult with an advanced solid tumor such as melanoma, head and neck, liver or kidney cancer.

This sequence joins TRBV2 and TRBJ2-7, with 7 bases lining up with TRBD1. Looked up from germline, CDR1 is SNHLY and CDR2 is FYNNEI. This CDR3 region has 11 residues. The V gene end was trimmed by 6 bases and the J gene end by 5 bases; junction bases not matched to a gene: 1. The CDR3 sequence is CASSGQDEQYF. CDR3 DNA: TGTGCCAGCAGCGGACAGGACGAGCAGTACTTC.

This chain connects TRBV6-5 to TRBJ2-7, with D possibly matching TRBD2 (6 bases). The CDR3 is made up of 14 amino acids. Germline V gives CDR1 MNHEY, CDR2 SVGAGI. The V end lost 6 bases, the J end lost 0 bases, and 12 bases lay between the germline ends. CDR3 coding DNA: TGTGCCAGCAGCGGACTAAGCGCCTCCTACGAGCAGTACTTC. It yields the protein CASSGLSASYEQYF.

This clone was recorded once. This chain links TRBV7-2 with TRBJ2-7; the match to TRBD2 covers 8 bases. V was clipped by 5 bases and J by 4 bases; unmatched bases: 4. The germline gives CDR1 SGHTA, CDR2 FQGNSA. There are 13 residues in the CDR3. The CDR3 coding sequence is TGTGCCAGCAGCCCCAGCGGGAGTTACGAGCAGTACTTC. Its protein is CASSPSGSYEQYF.

This clone was recorded only once. CDR3: CASRKEGAGGPWQYF. CDR3 DNA sequence: TGTGCCAGCAGAAAAGAGGGAGCGGGAGGGCCCTGGCAGTACTTC. The chain employs TRBV28 and TRBJ2-7; 10 bases map to TRBD2. This CDR3 is 15 amino acids long. V gave up 6 bases and J gave up 9 bases; unmatched junction bases: 14. CDR1 and CDR2 (germline): MDHEN, SYDVKM.

The rearrangement uses TRBV5-1 and TRBJ2-1, with D maybe TRBD2 (6 bases). This CDR3 contains 14 residues. Trimming removed 7 bases from V and 6 bases from J, with 17 bases in between. Germline loops: CDR1 SGHRS, CDR2 YFSETQ. As DNA, the CDR3 is TGCGCCAGCGGGAATACGGGAGAGCTCAATGAGCAGTTCTTC. This translates into CASGNTGELNEQFF.

This clone was recorded only once. V and J are TRBV7-2 and TRBJ2-2, with 13 bases aligning to TRBD2. Germline values: CDR1 SGHTA, CDR2 FQGNSA. This CDR3 has 14 residues. V shed 3 bases and J 9 bases; nucleotides not matched to a gene: 1. The CDR3 nucleotides are TGTGCCAGCAGCTTCGGGACTAGCGGGAGGGAGCTGTTTTTT. It encodes CASSFGTSGRELFF.

The V call is TRBV5-8, the J call TRBJ2-7; 8 bases align to TRBD2. The V segment lost 7 bases and the J segment 2 bases; nucleotides outside the gene matches: 5. Per the germline V gene, CDR1 is SGHTS and CDR2 is YDEGEE. This CDR3 has 13 residues. CDR3 amino acids: CASRRGGAYEQYF. The CDR3 bases are TGTGCCAGCCGCCGGGGGGGGGCCTACGAGCAGTACTTC.

V and J are TRBV5-1 and TRBJ2-1; tentatively, D is TRBD2 (6 bases). Germline CDR1 SGHRS, CDR2 YFSETQ. Trimming stripped 5 bases from V and 6 bases from J, with 15 bases between. The CDR3 is made up of 14 amino acids. The CDR3 sequence: CASRNRAGSNEQFF. The CDR3 DNA reads TGCGCCAGCAGGAACCGAGCGGGTTCCAATGAGCAGTTCTTC. Together with reference TRBV5-1 and TRBJ2-1, the CDR3 gives the full variable domain: KAGVTQTPRYLIKTRGQQVTLSCSPISGHRSVSWYQQTPGQGLQFLFEYFSETQRNKGNFPGRFSGRQFSNSRSEMNVSTLELGDSALYLCASRNRAGSNEQFFGPGTRLTVL.

This rearrangement joins TRBV6-6 to TRBJ2-7; 10 bases match TRBD1. CDR3 length: 14 amino acids. V was pared by 6 bases and J by 6 bases, with 8 bases of the junction left unmatched. The germline gives CDR1 MNHNY, CDR2 SVGAGI (reference sequence). The CDR3 loop is CASRGRQGAGEQYF. The CDR3 region has the DNA TGTGCCAGCAGAGGACGACAGGGGGCGGGCGAGCAGTACTTC.

The chain has TRBV19 and TRBJ1-2, with unresolved D. The germline gives CDR1 LNHDA, CDR2 SQIVND (reference sequence). Trimming shortened V by 5 bases and J by 4 bases, and 23 bases separated the two germline ends. This CDR3 has 17 residues. The CDR3, as DNA: TGTGCCAGTAGTTCCGAGGACTCCGTTAGTTCCTTCTATGGCTACACCTTC. Protein product: CASSSEDSVSSFYGYTF.

The chain has TRBV10-3 and TRBJ2-3; D gene unclear. Deletions cut 5 bases from V and 2 bases from J, with 11 bases between. CDR3 length equals 14 residues. Germline assignment: CDR1 ENHRY and CDR2 SYGVKD. Here the CDR3 DNA reads TGTGCCATCAGTTCCGCCCTTAACACAGATACGCAGTATTTT. It is translated as CAISSALNTDTQYF.

The rearrangement uses TRBV18 and TRBJ1-6; 7 bases agree with TRBD1. V dropped 3 bases and J dropped 6; count of bases not matched to a gene: 5. Germline-derived CDR1 and CDR2 are KGHSH and LQKENI. The CDR3 loop spans 15 amino acids. CDR3 loop: CASSPEQGGNSPLHF. The DNA of the CDR3 is TGTGCCAGCTCACCTGAGCAGGGGGGTAATTCACCCCTCCACTTT.

Here the CDR3 DNA reads TGTGCCACCAGCAGAGATACGCAGGGCACAGATACGCAGTATTTT. Its protein product is CATSRDTQGTDTQYF. The rearrangement links TRBV15 to TRBJ2-3; D is ambiguous. The CDR3 sequence is 15 residues long. The ends were cut back, 0 bases at V and 1 base at J, with 8 bases in the middle. The germline V gene has CDR1 LNHNV and CDR2 YYDKDF (reference sequence).

This sequence joins TRBV28 and TRBJ1-1; TRBD1 agrees at 8 bases. V lost 5 bases, J lost 5 bases, and 7 bases stayed unmatched. CDR1 and CDR2 from the germline V gene are MDHEN and SYDVKM. CDR3 length: 14 amino acids. This CDR3 reads CASSVTGARTEAFF. CDR3 in DNA: TGTGCCAGCAGTGTGACAGGGGCGAGGACTGAAGCTTTCTTT.

The sample holds one count of this clone. The chain combines TRBV6-1 with TRBJ1-5; TRBD1 matches 12 bases. CDR3 size: 14 residues. Germline CDR1 MNHNS, CDR2 SASEGT. Unmatched junction bases numbered 5, after V lost 8 bases and J lost 6 bases. The CDR3 DNA is TGTGCCAGCTCGGGACAGGGGGCTGGTCAGCCCCAGCATTTT. This encodes CASSGQGAGQPQHF.

This clone was found once. The rearrangement links TRBV6-5 to TRBJ2-7, with D perhaps TRBD1 or TRBD2 (5 bases each). The germline V gene has CDR1 MNHEY and CDR2 SVGAGI. The CDR3 sequence is 15 residues long. The V end was cut by 5 bases, the J end by 6 bases, with 20 bases between. The CDR3 sequence: CASSRDGQGIGEQYF. CDR3 nucleotide sequence: TGTGCCAGCAGTAGGGACGGGCAGGGAATCGGCGAGCAGTACTTC.

The rearrangement links TRBV5-4 to TRBJ1-2; D unresolved. The CDR3 runs 15 residues. Germline V gene sequence: CDR1 SGHNT, CDR2 YYREEE (reference sequence). Trimming removed 4 bases from V and 4 bases from J, with 17 bases in between. CDR3 bases: TGTGCCAGCAGCCGCGAGGGCCCCCTTGGCTATGGCTACACCTTC. Encoded protein: CASSREGPLGYGYTF. Based on the CDR3 plus reference TRBV5-4 and TRBJ1-2, the full variable domain is ETGVTQSPTHLIKTRGQQVTLRCSSQSGHNTVSWYQQALGQGPQFIFQYYREEENGRGNFPPRFSGLQFPNYSSELNVNALELDDSALYLCASSREGPLGYGYTFGSGTRLTVV.

The V call is TRBV11-3, the J call TRBJ2-5; D may be TRBD1 (6 bases). This CDR3 comprises 13 residues. Trimming stripped 6 bases from V and 2 bases from J, with 10 bases between. Germline assignment: CDR1 SGHNT and CDR2 YENEEA. The DNA for the CDR3 is TGTGCCAGCAGGGGGGCGTATCAAGAGACCCAGTACTTC. As protein: CASRGAYQETQYF.

This chain uses TRBV5-6 with TRBJ2-3; a possible D gene is TRBD2 (6 bases). Trimming left V 3 bases short and J 7 bases short, with 15 bases between. Germline V gene sequence: CDR1 SGHDT, CDR2 YYEEEE. The CDR3 is 14 residues long. The CDR3, as DNA: TGTGCCAGCAGCTACTTGAGGAGGGAGAATACGCAGTATTTT. Translation gives CASSYLRRENTQYF.

The sample holds a few counts of this clone. The gene calls are TRBV5-8 and TRBJ2-1; TRBD2 matches 12 bases. The trim removed 4 bases at V and 5 bases at J, leaving 4 bases unmatched. This CDR3 has 15 residues. Germline assignment: CDR1 SGHTS and CDR2 YDEGEE. The CDR3 bases are TGTGCCAGCAGCAGGGGACTAGCGGGCGACAATGAGCAGTTCTTC. Its translation is CASSRGLAGDNEQFF.

This clone was seen a handful of times. The chain employs TRBV2 and TRBJ2-3; possibly TRBD2 for D (6 bases). The CDR3 is 14 amino acids. Germline loops: CDR1 SNHLY, CDR2 FYNNEI. Trimming stripped 6 bases from V and 7 bases from J, with 17 bases between. DNA for the CDR3: TGTGCCAGCAGAGCGAACTTAGGAGGGTATACGCAGTATTTT. Translation: CASRANLGGYTQYF.